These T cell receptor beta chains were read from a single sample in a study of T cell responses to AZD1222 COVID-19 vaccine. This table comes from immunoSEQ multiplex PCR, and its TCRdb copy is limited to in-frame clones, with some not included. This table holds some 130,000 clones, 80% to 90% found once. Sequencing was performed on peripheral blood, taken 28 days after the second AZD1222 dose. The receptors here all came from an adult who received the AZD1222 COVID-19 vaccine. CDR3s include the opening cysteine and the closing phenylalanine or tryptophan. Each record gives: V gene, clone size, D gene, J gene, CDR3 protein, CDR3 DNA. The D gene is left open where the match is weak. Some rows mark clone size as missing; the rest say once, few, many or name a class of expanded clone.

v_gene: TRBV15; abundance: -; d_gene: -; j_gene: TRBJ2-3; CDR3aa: CATSRDSLRYLADTQYF; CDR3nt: TGTGCCACCAGCAGAGATTCTTTAAGGTATCTCGCCGATACGCAGTATTTT
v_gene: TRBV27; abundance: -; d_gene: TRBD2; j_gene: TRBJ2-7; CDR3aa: CASSLLGTSGSYEQYF; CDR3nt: TGTGCCAGCAGTTTATTGGGGACTAGCGGGAGTTACGAGCAGTACTTC
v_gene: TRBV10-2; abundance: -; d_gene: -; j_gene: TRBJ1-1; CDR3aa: CASSEQGFGNTEAFF; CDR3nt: TGCGCCAGCAGTGAACAAGGGTTCGGGAACACTGAAGCTTTCTTT
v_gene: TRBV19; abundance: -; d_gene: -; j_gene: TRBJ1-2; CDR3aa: CASSGHRVANYGYTF; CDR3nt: TGTGCCAGTAGTGGTCACAGGGTCGCTAACTATGGCTACACCTTC
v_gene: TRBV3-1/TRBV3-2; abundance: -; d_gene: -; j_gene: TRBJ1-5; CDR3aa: CASSRDGNSNQPQHF; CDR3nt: TGTGCCAGCAGCCGGGACGGGAATAGCAATCAGCCCCAGCATTTT
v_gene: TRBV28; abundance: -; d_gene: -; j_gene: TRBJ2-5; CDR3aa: CASSFSGQREYF; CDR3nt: TGTGCCAGCAGTTTCTCAGGGCAGAGGGAGTACTTC
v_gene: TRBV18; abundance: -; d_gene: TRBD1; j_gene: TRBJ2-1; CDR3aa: CASSPPLLDRVKNEQFF; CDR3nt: TGTGCCAGCTCACCACCGCTCCTGGACAGGGTTAAGAATGAGCAGTTCTTC
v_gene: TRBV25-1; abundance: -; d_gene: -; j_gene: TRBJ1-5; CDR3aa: CASSLTENQPQHF; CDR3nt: TGTGCCAGCAGTCTCACGGAAAATCAGCCCCAGCATTTT
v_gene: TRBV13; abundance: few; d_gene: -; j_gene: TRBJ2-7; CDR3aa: CASSAAPDPEQYF; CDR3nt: TGTGCCAGCAGCGCAGCTCCGGACCCCGAGCAGTACTTC
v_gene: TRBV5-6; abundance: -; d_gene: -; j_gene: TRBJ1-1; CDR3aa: CASGGVGVNTEAFF; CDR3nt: TGTGCCAGCGGTGGGGTGGGGGTGAACACTGAAGCTTTCTTT
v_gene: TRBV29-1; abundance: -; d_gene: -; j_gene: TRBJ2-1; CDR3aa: CSVEGGKGVDEQFF; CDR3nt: TGCAGCGTTGAGGGGGGCAAGGGGGTCGATGAGCAGTTCTTC
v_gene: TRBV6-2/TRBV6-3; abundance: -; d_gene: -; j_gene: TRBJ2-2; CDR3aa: CASSPRTGNTGELFF; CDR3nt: TGTGCCAGCAGTCCGCGAACAGGGAACACCGGGGAGCTGTTTTTT
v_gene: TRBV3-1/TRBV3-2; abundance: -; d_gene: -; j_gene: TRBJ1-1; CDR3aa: CASSQAGIANTEAFF; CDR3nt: TGTGCCAGCAGCCAAGCTGGCATAGCGAACACTGAAGCTTTCTTT